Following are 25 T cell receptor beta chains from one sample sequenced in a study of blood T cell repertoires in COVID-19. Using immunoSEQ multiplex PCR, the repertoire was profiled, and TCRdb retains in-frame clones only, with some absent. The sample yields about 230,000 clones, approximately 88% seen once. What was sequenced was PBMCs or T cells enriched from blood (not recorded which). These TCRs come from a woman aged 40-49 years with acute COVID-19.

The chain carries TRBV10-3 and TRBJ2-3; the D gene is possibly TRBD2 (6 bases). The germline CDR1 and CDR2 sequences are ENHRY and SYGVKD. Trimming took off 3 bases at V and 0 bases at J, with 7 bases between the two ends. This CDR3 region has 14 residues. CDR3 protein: CAISESGSTDTQYF. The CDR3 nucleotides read TGTGCCATCAGTGAAAGCGGGAGCACAGATACGCAGTATTTT.

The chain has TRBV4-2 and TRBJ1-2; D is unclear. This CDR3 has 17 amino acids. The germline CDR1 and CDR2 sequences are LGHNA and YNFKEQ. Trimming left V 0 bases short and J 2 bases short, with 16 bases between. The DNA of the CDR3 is TGTGCCAGCAGCCAAGATAGGTCGGGGTTAGGGAACTATGGCTACACCTTC. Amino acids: CASSQDRSGLGNYGYTF.

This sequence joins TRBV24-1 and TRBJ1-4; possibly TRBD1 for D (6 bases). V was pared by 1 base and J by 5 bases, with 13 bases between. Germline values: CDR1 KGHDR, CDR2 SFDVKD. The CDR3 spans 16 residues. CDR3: CATSDFGSQGNEKLFF. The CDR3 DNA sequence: TGTGCCACCAGTGATTTCGGGTCTCAGGGGAATGAAAAACTGTTTTTT.

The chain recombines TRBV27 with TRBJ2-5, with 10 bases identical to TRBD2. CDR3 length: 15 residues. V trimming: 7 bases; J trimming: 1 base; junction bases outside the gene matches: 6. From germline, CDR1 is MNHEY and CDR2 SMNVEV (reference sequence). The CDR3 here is CASKRASGGQETQYF. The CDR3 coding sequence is TGTGCCAGCAAGAGGGCTAGCGGGGGCCAAGAGACCCAGTACTTC.

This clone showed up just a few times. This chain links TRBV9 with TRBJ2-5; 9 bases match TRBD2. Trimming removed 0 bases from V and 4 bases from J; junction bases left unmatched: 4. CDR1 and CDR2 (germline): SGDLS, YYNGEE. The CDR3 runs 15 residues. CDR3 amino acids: CASSVAAGGTETQYF. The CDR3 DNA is TGTGCCAGCAGCGTAGCAGCGGGGGGCACAGAGACCCAGTACTTC.

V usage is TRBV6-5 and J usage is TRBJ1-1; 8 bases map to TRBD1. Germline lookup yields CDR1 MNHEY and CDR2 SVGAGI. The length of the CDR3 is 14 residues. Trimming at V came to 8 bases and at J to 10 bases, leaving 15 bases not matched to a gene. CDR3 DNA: TGTGCCAGCCATCGTCCCGGACAGGGTTTGGGAGCTTTCTTT. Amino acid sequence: CASHRPGQGLGAFF.

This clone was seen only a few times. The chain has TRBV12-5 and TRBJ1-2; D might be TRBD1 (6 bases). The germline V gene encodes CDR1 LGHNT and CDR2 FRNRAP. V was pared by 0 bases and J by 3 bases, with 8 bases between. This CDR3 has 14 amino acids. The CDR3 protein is CASGLVGGDYGYTF. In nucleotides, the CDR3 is TGTGCTAGTGGTTTGGTAGGGGGTGACTATGGCTACACCTTC.

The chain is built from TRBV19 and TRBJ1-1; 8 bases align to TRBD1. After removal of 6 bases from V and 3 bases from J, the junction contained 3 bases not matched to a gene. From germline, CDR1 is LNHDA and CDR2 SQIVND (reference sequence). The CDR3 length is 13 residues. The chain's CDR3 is CASRLQGDTEAFF. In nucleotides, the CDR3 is TGTGCCAGTAGGCTACAGGGGGACACTGAAGCTTTCTTT.

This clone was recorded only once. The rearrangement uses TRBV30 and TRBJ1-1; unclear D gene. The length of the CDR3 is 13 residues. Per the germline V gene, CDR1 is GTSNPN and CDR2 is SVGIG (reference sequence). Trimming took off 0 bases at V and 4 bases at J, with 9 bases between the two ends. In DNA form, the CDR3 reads TGTGCCTGGAGTGTACTTTTCGTCACTGAAGCTTTCTTT. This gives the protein CAWSVLFVTEAFF.

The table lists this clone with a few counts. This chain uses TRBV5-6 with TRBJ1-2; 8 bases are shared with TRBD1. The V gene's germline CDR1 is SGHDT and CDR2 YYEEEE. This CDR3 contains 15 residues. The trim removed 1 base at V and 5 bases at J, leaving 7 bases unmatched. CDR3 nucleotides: TGTGCCAGCAGCTTGATCAGGGGGCACTTATATGGCTACACCTTC. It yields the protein CASSLIRGHLYGYTF.

The CDR3 here is CASSAAGVDTEAFF. The CDR3 bases are TGTGCCAGCAGCGCCGCAGGGGTCGACACTGAAGCTTTCTTT. This chain uses TRBV5-4 with TRBJ1-1; a possible D gene is TRBD1 (6 bases). V gave up 4 bases and J gave up 3 bases, with 13 bases separating them. CDR3 length equals 14 residues. CDR1 and CDR2 from the germline V gene are SGHNT and YYREEE (reference sequence).

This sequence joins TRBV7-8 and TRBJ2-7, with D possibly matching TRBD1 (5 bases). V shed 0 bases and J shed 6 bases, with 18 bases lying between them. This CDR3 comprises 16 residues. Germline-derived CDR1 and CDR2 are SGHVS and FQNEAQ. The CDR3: CASSLAAQAAETEQYV. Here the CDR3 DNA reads TGTGCCAGCAGCTTAGCGGCACAGGCCGCGGAGACCGAGCAGTACGTC.

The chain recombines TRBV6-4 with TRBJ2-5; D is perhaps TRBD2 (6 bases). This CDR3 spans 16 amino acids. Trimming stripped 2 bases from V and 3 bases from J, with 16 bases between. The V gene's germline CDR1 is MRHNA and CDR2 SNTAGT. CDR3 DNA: TGTGCCAGCAGTGACCCCCTGGCGGGGTTTAAAGAGACCCAGTACTTC. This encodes CASSDPLAGFKETQYF.

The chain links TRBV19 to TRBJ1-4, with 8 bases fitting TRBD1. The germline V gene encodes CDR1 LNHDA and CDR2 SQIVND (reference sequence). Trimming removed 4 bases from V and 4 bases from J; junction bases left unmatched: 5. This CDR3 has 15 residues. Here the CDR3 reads CASSTTGGGNEKLFF. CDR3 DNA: TGTGCCAGTAGTACTACAGGGGGTGGTAATGAAAAACTGTTTTTT.

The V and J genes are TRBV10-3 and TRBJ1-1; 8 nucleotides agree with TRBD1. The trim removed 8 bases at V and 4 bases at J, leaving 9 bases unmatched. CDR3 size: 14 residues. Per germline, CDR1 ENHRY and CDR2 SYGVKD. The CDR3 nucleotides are TGTGCCATCCGCCCTAGGACAGGGTTCACTGAAGCTTTCTTT. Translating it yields CAIRPRTGFTEAFF.

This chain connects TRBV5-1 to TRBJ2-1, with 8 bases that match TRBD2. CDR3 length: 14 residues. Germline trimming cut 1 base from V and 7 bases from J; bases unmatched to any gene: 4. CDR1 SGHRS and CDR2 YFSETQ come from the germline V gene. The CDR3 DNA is TGCGCCAGCAGCTTGACGGGAGGGCCAAATGAGCAGTTCTTC. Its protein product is CASSLTGGPNEQFF.

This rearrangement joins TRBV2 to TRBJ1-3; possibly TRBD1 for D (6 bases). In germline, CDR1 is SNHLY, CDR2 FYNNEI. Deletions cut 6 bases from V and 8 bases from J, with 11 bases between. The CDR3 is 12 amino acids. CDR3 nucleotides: TGTGCCAGCAGGGGCAGGGGATACACCATATATTTT. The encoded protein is CASRGRGYTIYF.

The CDR3 spells CASSRGQASDYGYTF. CDR3 in DNA: TGTGCCAGCAGCCGGGGACAGGCGTCCGACTATGGCTACACCTTC. The chain uses TRBV2 and TRBJ1-2, with 8 bases matching TRBD1. CDR1 SNHLY and CDR2 FYNNEI come from the germline V gene. J was trimmed by 3 bases and V by 6 bases; bases with no gene match: 9. The CDR3 has 15 residues.

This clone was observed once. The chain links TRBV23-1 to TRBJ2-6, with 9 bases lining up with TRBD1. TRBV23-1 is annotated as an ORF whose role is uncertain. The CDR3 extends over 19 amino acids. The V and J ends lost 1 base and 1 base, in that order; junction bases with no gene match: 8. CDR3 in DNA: TGCGCCAGCAGTCAATGGGGACAGGGTAAGTGTTCTGGGGCCAACGTCCTGACTTTC. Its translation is CASSQWGQGKCSGANVLTF.

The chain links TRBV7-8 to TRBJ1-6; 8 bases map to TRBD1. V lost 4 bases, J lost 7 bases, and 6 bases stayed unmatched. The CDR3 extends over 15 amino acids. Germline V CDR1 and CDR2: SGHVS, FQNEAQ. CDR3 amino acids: CASSSLGQANSPLHF. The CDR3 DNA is TGTGCCAGCAGCTCCCTGGGACAGGCCAATTCACCCCTCCACTTT. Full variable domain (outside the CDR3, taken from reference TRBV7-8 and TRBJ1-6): GAGVSQSPRYKVAKRGQDVALRCDPISGHVSLFWYQQALGQGPEFLTYFQNEAQLDKSGLPSDRFFAERPEGSVSTLKIQRTQQEDSAVYLCASSSLGQANSPLHFGNGTRLTVT.

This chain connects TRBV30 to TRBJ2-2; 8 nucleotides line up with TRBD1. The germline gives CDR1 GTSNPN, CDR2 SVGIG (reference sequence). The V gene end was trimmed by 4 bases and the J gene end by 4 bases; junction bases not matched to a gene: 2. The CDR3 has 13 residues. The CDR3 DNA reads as TGTGCCTGGAATGGACAGGGCACCGGGGAGCTGTTTTTT. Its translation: CAWNGQGTGELFF.

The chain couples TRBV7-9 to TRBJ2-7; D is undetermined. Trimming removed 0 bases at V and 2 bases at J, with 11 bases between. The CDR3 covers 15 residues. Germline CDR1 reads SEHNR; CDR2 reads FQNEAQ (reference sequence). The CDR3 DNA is TGTGCCAGCAGCTTAGCGAACGAGGTTACCTACGAGCAGTACTTC. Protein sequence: CASSLANEVTYEQYF.

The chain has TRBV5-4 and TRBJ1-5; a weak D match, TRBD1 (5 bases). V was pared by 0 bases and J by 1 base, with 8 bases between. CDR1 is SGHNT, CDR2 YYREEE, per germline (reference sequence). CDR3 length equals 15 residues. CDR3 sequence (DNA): TGTGCCAGCAGCTTGGGGGCAGGGAGCAATCAGCCCCAGCATTTT. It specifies CASSLGAGSNQPQHF.

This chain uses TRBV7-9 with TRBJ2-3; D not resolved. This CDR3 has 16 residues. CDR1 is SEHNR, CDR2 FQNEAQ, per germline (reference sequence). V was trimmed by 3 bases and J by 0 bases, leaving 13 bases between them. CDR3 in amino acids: CASSFRQAASTDTQYF. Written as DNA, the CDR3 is TGTGCCAGCAGCTTTAGACAAGCCGCTAGCACAGATACGCAGTATTTT.

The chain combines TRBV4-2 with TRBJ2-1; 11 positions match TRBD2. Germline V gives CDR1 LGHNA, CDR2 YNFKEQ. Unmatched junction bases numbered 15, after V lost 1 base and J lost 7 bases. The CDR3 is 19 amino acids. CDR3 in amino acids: CASSQVGGVAGGLGNEQFF. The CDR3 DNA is TGTGCCAGCAGCCAAGTCGGTGGGGTAGCGGGGGGGCTAGGTAATGAGCAGTTCTTC.